A single sample gave rise to the 16 T cell receptor beta chains below, sequenced in a study of cytomegalovirus exposure and HLA in healthy donors. The PCR employed 60 Vbeta primers together with 13 Jbeta primers. The table came from immunoSEQ multiplex PCR; TCRdb's copy has only in-frame clones and leaves some out. The repertoire includes about 110,000 clones, over 60% of them detected once, and 3.5% to 5% sits in the top ten. Sequenced material: PBMCs. The receptors were gathered from a male donor in good health and CMV-seronegative.

This clone came up a few times. DNA of the CDR3: TGCGCCAGCAGCCAACCGACTAGCGGGTCGTACGAGCAGTACTTC. Its protein is CASSQPTSGSYEQYF. The chain carries TRBV4-1 and TRBJ2-7; TRBD2 matches 10 bases. Germline V gene sequence: CDR1 MGHRA, CDR2 YSYEKL. The CDR3 runs to 15 residues. Losses at the gene ends were 2 bases for V and 4 bases for J; bases not matched to a gene: 5.

The chain combines TRBV4-1 with TRBJ2-7, with 8 bases that match TRBD1. The CDR3 runs 14 residues. Germline trimming cut 6 bases from V and 4 bases from J; bases unmatched to any gene: 8. CDR1 and CDR2 (germline): MGHRA, YSYEKL. As DNA, the CDR3 is TGCGCCAGCAGTCTCGGACAGGGAGCGTACGAGCAGTACTTC. Amino acid sequence: CASSLGQGAYEQYF.

V usage is TRBV29-1 and J usage is TRBJ1-3, with D perhaps TRBD1 (5 bases). With 2 bases removed from V and 1 base from J, the gap between germline ends came to 9 bases. CDR3 length equals 14 residues. CDR1 is SQVTM, CDR2 ANQGSEA, per germline. As DNA, the CDR3 is TGCAGCGTTGAAACAGGATCTTCTGGAAACACCATATATTTT. This encodes CSVETGSSGNTIYF. The variable domain in full, with the rest retrieved from reference TRBV29-1 and TRBJ1-3, is SAVISQKPSRDICQRGTSLTIQCQVDSQVTMMFWYRQQPGQSLTLIATANQGSEATYESGFVIDKFPISRPNLTFSTLTVSNMSPEDSSIYLCSVETGSSGNTIYFGEGSWLTVV.

This clone was detected a few times. The CDR3 sequence is CSVEFPGEREKLFF. The CDR3 DNA follows: TGCAGCGTTGAGTTTCCAGGGGAAAGGGAAAAACTGTTTTTT. V and J are TRBV29-1 and TRBJ1-4, with a possible D match to TRBD1 (6 bases). Per germline, CDR1 SQVTM and CDR2 ANQGSEA. This CDR3 is built from 14 residues. V lost 3 bases and J lost 8, with 16 bases in between. The complete variable domain, with remaining parts taken from reference TRBV29-1 and TRBJ1-4, reads SAVISQKPSRDICQRGTSLTIQCQVDSQVTMMFWYRQQPGQSLTLIATANQGSEATYESGFVIDKFPISRPNLTFSTLTVSNMSPEDSSIYLCSVEFPGEREKLFFGSGTQLSVL.

The genes are TRBV6-1 and TRBJ2-7, with TRBD1 identical over 10 bases. This CDR3 has 15 amino acids. Germline trimming cut 4 bases from V and 3 bases from J; bases unmatched to any gene: 6. CDR1 and CDR2 from the germline V gene are MNHNS and SASEGT. CDR3 nucleotides: TGTGCCAGCAGTGGGACGGGACAGGGGTACTACGAGCAGTACTTC. Translated: CASSGTGQGYYEQYF.

V gene TRBV7-2 combines with J gene TRBJ2-5, with 14 bases matching TRBD2. CDR3 length: 15 amino acids. Trimming cost V 3 bases and J 11 bases; bases outside gene matches: 8. Per germline, CDR1 SGHTA and CDR2 FQGNSA. The CDR3 region is CASSLPGLAGEVQYF. In nucleotides, the CDR3 is TGTGCCAGCAGCTTGCCGGGACTAGCGGGAGAGGTGCAGTACTTC.

The rearrangement links TRBV5-4 to TRBJ2-3; 8 bases are shared with TRBD2. The V segment lost 4 bases and the J segment 4 bases; nucleotides outside the gene matches: 5. Per germline, CDR1 SGHNT and CDR2 YYREEE (reference sequence). The CDR3 is 14 amino acids. Written as DNA, the CDR3 is TGTGCCAGCAGCCTGGGACTAGAGTCAGATACGCAGTATTTT. It codes for CASSLGLESDTQYF.

V gene TRBV4-1 combines with J gene TRBJ2-6; 10 positions match TRBD2. V was pared by 4 bases and J by 1 base, with 7 bases of the junction left unmatched. The CDR3 sequence is 18 residues long. The germline V gene encodes CDR1 MGHRA and CDR2 YSYEKL. This CDR3 reads CASSRSSGRLSGANVLTF. The CDR3 DNA follows: TGCGCCAGCAGCCGAAGTAGCGGGAGGCTATCTGGGGCCAACGTCCTGACTTTC.

The chain has TRBV13 and TRBJ1-2; D ambiguous. The germline gives CDR1 PRHDT, CDR2 FYEKMQ (reference sequence). The CDR3 loop spans 16 amino acids. Trimming left V 5 bases short and J 7 bases short, with 23 bases between. The CDR3 region is CASSPRRLGEVAGYTF. CDR3 nucleotides: TGTGCCAGCAGCCCCAGACGGCTCGGGGAAGTAGCTGGCTACACCTTC.

This clone came up many times. This chain connects TRBV6-6 to TRBJ1-1; D is uncertain. The germline CDR1 and CDR2 sequences are MNHNY and SVGAGI (reference sequence). V was cut by 2 bases and J by 4 bases, with 11 bases left in between. The CDR3 loop spans 14 amino acids. The CDR3 protein is CASSYPERRTEAFF. The CDR3 DNA sequence: TGTGCCAGCAGTTACCCGGAGAGGCGCACTGAAGCTTTCTTT.

For the CDR3, the DNA is TGTGCCAGCAGTTTATCCGTAGCGGGAGGGGGGACAGATACGCAGTATTTT. Translated, it gives CASSLSVAGGGTDTQYF. The rearrangement uses TRBV27 and TRBJ2-3, with 11 bases matching TRBD2. In germline, CDR1 is MNHEY, CDR2 SMNVEV (reference sequence). This CDR3 has 17 amino acids. V shed 0 bases and J 3 bases; nucleotides not matched to a gene: 5.

This clone has just a few counts. The chain combines TRBV4-1 with TRBJ2-3; 7 bases agree with TRBD1. Germline loops: CDR1 MGHRA, CDR2 YSYEKL. V lost 3 bases to trimming and J lost 4 bases; unmatched junction nucleotides: 7. This CDR3 has 15 residues. CDR3 protein: CASSHRQGQSDTQYF. The CDR3, as DNA: TGCGCCAGCAGCCACCGACAGGGACAGTCAGATACGCAGTATTTT.

Points on this clone: At one end, the junction sequence differs from germline, possibly due to a read error. Different DNA sequences within this sample yield the same CDR3. The chain recombines TRBV7-8 with TRBJ1-1, with 8 bases fitting TRBD1. CDR3 length: 15 amino acids. In germline, CDR1 is SGHVS, CDR2 FQNEAQ. CDR3 bases: TGCGCCAGCAGCTTAGTGGCACAGGGGGTCACTGAAGCTTTCTTT. This gives the protein CASSLVAQGVTEAFF.

The V gene is TRBV2, the J gene TRBJ2-2; D possibly corresponds to TRBD1 (5 bases). Trimming removed 3 bases at V and 5 bases at J, with 10 bases between. There are 14 residues in the CDR3. Germline-derived CDR1 and CDR2 are SNHLY and FYNNEI. This CDR3 reads CASSDRTRTGELFF. CDR3 bases: TGTGCCAGCAGTGATCGGACACGAACCGGGGAGCTGTTTTTT.

In its sample, this clone was seen a few times. The same CDR3 arises from other DNA sequences in this sample as well. The chain has TRBV7-9 and TRBJ2-7, with 9 positions matching TRBD1. From germline, CDR1 is SEHNR and CDR2 FQNEAQ (reference sequence). This CDR3 region has 13 residues. Trimming cost V 6 bases and J 3 bases; bases outside gene matches: 3. The CDR3 reads CASRGQGNYEQYF. CDR3 in DNA: TGTGCCAGCAGAGGACAGGGGAACTACGAGCAGTACTTC.

This chain connects TRBV10-2 to TRBJ2-2, with 9 bases lining up with TRBD1. The CDR3 spans 17 residues. The germline CDR1 and CDR2 sequences are WSHSY and SAAADI. V lost 7 bases, J lost 1 base, and 10 bases stayed unmatched. The CDR3 sequence: CASNPIDRGRNTGELFF. In nucleotides, the CDR3 is TGCGCCAGCAATCCTATCGACAGGGGGAGGAACACCGGGGAGCTGTTTTTT.